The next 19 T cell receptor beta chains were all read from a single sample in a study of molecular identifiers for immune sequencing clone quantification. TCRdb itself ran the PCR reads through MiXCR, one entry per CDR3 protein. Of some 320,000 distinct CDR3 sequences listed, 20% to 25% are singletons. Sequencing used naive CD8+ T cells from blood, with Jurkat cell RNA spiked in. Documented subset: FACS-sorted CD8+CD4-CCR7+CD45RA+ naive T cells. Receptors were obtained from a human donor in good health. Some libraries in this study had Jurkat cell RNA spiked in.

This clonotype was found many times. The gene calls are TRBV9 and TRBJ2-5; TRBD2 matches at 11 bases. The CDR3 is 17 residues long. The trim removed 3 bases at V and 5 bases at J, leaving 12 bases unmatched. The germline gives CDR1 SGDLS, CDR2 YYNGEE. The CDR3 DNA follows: TGTGCCAGCAGCGCCCCGACTAGCGGGATCCTCAGGGAGACCCAGTACTTC. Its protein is CASSAPTSGILRETQYF. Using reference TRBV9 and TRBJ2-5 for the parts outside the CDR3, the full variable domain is DSGVTQTPKHLITATGQRVTLRCSPRSGDLSVYWYQQSLDQGLQFLIQYYNGEERAKGNILERFSAQQFPDLHSELNLSSLELGDSALYFCASSAPTSGILRETQYFGPGTRLLVL.

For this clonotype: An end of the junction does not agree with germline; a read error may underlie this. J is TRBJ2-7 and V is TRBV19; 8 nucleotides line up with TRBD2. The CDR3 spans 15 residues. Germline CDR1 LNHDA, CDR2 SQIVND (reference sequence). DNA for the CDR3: TGTGCCAGTAGTTCCTCGAGCGGGAGCTCCTACGAGCAGCACTTC. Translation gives CASSSSSGSSYEQHF.

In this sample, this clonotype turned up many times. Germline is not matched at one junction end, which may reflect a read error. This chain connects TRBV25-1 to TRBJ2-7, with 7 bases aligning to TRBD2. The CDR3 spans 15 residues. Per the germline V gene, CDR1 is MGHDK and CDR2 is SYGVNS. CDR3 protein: CASRIRGLGSCEQYF. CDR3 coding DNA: TGTGCCAGCAGAATTCGTGGACTAGGATCCTGCGAGCAGTACTTC.

In nucleotides, the CDR3 is TGTGCCAACGGCTTTTGCACAGTGGGGCCCGATGTATTAGCGGGGAGCACAGATACGCAGTATTTT. It specifies CANGFCTVGPDVLAGSTDTQYF. The V and J genes are TRBV21-1 and TRBJ2-3; TRBD2, the D gene given by the table, was not confirmed from the DNA. TRBV21-1 is flagged as a pseudogene. The CDR3 is 22 residues long.

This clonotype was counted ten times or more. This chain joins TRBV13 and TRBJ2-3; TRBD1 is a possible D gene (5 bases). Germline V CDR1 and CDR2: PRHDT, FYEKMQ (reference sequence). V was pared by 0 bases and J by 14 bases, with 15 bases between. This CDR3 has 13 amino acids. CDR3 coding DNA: TGTGCCAGCAGCTTAGGCACAGGCCGGTCATTGTATTTT. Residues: CASSLGTGRSLYF. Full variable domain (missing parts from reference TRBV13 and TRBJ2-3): AAGVIQSPRHLIKEKRETATLKCYPIPRHDTVYWYQQGPGQDPQFLISFYEKMQSDKGSIPDRFSAQQFSDYHSELNMSSLELGDSALYFCASSLGTGRSLYFGPGTRLTVL.

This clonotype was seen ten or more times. This chain's CDR3 is CASTPILAGSSYEQYF. The CDR3 DNA is TGCGCCAGCACCCCCATACTAGCGGGAAGCTCCTACGAGCAGTACTTC. The chain uses TRBV5-1 and TRBJ2-7; 10 nucleotides match TRBD2. With 6 bases clipped from V and 0 bases from J, the junction kept 9 bases outside the gene matches. CDR1 SGHRS and CDR2 YFSETQ come from the germline V gene. There are 16 residues in the CDR3. The full variable domain, in which reference TRBV5-1 and TRBJ2-7 provide the parts outside the CDR3, is KAGVTQTPRYLIKTRGQQVTLSCSPISGHRSVSWYQQTPGQGLQFLFEYFSETQRNKGNFPGRFSGRQFSNSRSEMNVSTLELGDSALYLCASTPILAGSSYEQYFGPGTRLTVT.

The CDR3, as DNA: TGTGCCAGCAGTTTTGGGGGGGCCGCTGGGGAGCTGTTTTTT. Translated: CASSFGGAAGELFF. The rearrangement links TRBV27 to TRBJ2-2; D perhaps matches TRBD2 (7 bases). The CDR3 extends over 14 amino acids. CDR1 MNHEY and CDR2 SMNVEV come from the germline V gene (reference sequence). Between the trimmed V and J ends, which lost 3 bases and 8 bases, there was a span of 13 bases.

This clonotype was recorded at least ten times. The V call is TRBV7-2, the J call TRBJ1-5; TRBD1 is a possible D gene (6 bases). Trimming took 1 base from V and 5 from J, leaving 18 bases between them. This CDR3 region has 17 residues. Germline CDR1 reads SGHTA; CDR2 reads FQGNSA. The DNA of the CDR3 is TGTGCCAGCAGCTTAGTTGGGCCCCGGGAGGGGGATCAGCCCCAGCATTTT. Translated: CASSLVGPREGDQPQHF.

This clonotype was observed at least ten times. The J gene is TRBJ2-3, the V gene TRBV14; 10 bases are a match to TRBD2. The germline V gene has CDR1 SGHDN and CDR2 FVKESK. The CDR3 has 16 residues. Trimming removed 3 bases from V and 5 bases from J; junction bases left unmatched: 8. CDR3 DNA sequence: TGTGCCAGCAGCCACACTAGCGGGGCCCCACAAGATACGCAGTATTTT. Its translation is CASSHTSGAPQDTQYF.

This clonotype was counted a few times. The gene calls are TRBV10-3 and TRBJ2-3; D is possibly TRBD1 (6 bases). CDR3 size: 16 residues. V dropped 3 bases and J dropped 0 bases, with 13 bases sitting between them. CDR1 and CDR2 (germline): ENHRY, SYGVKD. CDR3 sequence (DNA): TGTGCCATCAGTGACTCCGGACAGCCGAGCACAGATACGCAGTATTTT. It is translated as CAISDSGQPSTDTQYF.

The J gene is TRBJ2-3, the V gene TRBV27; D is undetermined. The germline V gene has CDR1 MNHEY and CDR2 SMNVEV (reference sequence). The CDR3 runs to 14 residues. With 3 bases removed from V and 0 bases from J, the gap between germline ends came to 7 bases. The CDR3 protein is CASSFYPSTDTQYF. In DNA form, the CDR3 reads TGTGCCAGCAGTTTTTACCCCAGCACAGATACGCAGTATTTT.

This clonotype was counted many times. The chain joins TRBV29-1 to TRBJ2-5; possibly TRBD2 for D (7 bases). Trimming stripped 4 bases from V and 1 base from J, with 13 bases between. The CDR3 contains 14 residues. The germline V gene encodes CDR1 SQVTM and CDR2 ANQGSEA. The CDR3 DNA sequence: TGCAGCGTTGGAGGGGGGGACTTCCAAGAGACCCAGTACTTC. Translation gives CSVGGGDFQETQYF.

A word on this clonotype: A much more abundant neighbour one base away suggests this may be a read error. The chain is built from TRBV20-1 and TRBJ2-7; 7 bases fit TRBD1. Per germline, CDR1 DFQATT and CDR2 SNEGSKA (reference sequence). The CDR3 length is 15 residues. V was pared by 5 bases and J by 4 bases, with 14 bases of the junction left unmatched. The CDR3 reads CSAGNYRGFRYEQYF. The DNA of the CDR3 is TGCAGTGCTGGAAATTACAGGGGTTTTAGGTACGAGCAGTACTTC.

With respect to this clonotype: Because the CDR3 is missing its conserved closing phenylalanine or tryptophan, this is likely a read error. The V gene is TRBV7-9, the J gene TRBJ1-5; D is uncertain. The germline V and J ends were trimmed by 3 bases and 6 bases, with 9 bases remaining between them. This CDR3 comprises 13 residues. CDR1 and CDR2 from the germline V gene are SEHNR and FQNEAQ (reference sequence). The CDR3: CASSFPGIQPQHL. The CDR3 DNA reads TGTGCCAGCAGCTTTCCGGGGATTCAGCCCCAGCATCTT.

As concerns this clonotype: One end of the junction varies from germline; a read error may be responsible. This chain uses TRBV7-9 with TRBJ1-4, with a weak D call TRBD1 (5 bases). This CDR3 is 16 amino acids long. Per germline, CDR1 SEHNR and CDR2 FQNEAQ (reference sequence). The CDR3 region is CASSASRGSTNKKLFF. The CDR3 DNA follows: TGTGCCAGCAGCGCATCAAGGGGTTCAACTAATAAAAAACTGTTTTTT.

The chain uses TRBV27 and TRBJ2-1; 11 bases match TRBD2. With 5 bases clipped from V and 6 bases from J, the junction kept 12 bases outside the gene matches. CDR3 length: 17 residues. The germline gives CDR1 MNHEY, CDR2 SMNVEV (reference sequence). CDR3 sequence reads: CASSLMGLAVTCNEQFF. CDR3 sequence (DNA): TGTGCCAGCAGTCTTATGGGACTAGCGGTTACCTGCAATGAGCAGTTCTTC.

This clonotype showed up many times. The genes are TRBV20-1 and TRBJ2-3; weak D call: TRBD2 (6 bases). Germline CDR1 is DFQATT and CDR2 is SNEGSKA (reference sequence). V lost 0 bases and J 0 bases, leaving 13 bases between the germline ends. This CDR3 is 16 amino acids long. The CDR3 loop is CSARDWSGTSTDTQYF. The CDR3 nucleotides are TGCAGTGCTAGAGATTGGTCAGGGACTAGCACAGATACGCAGTATTTT.

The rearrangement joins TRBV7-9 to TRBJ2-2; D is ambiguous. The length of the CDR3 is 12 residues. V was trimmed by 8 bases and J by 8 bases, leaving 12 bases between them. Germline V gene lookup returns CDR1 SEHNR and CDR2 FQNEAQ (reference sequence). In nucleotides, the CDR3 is TGTGCCAGCGCCCTCTCTTCGGGGGAGCTGTTTTTT. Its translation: CASALSSGELFF.

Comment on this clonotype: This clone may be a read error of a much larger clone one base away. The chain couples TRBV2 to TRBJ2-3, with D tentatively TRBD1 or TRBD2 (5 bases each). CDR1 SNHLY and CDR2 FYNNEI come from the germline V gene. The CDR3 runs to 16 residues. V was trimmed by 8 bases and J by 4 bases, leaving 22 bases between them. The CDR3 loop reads CASGLRNPRGADTQYF. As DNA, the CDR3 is TGTGCCAGCGGTTTAAGGAACCCCCGAGGGGCAGATACGCAGTATTTT.